This T cell receptor beta chain was documented in a study of blood T cell repertoires in COVID-19. Study-wide background: Specimens from acute and convalescent COVID-19 originated in the United States, Italy and Spain.

Germline CDR1 and CDR2: MNHEY and SMNVEV (reference sequence). CDR3 length: 14 amino acids. V shed 6 bases, J shed 7 bases, and the junction held 11 bases outside the gene matches. Authors' processing steps: Reference gene primer amplification gave nucleated cell count estimates. Profiling relied on immunoSEQ multiplex PCR, and the TCRdb table lists in-frame clones only, not all of them. From that table come the V and J calls and clone size; the DNA was used to work out D and trimming. The sample has 150,000 to 200,000 clones; around 85% are singletons. Only one count was recorded for this clone. Sequenced input: peripheral blood. The sequence derives from a man aged 50 to 60 who had recovered from COVID-19. The chain is built from TRBV27 and TRBJ1-2, with TRBD1 identical over 7 bases. The CDR3 sequence: CASSESTGLSGYTF. CDR3 DNA: TGTGCCAGCAGCGAGTCGACAGGGTTAAGTGGCTACACCTTC.